This TCR beta chain is from a study of CD8 T cells in ankylosing spondylitis. The CDR3 totals 16 residues. The junction had 9 bases not matched to a gene; V was cut back by 6 bases and J by 2 bases. Looked up from germline, CDR1 is LGHNA and CDR2 is YNFKEQ. As to this clonotype: Its antigen remains unidentified.

Via MiXCR, TCRdb re-called the 5' RACE reads, giving one row per CDR3 protein. The profile shows roughly 470,000 distinct CDR3 sequences, about 24% of them singletons. General study points: Ankylosing spondylitis blood appeared to carry a characteristic TCR beta motif of under ten highly homologous variants.

V and J are TRBV4-2 and TRBJ2-1; 8 bases map to TRBD2. Material: blood, either unsorted or a sorted T cell fraction (not recorded which). The TCR was taken from a male donor with ankylosing spondylitis. The CDR3 nucleotides are TGTGCCAGCAGGCCCTTAGCCGGGAGGGCCTACAATGAGCAGTTCTTC. Its protein product is CASRPLAGRAYNEQFF.